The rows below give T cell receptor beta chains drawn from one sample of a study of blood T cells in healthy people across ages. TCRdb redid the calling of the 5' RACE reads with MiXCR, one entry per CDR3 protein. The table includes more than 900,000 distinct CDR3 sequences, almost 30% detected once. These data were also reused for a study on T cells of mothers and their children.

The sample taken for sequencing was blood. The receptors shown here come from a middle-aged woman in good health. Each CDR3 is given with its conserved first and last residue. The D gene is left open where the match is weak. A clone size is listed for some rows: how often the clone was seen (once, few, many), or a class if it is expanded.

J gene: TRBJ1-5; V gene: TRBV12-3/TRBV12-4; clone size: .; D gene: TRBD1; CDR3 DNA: TGTGCCGGAGGACAGGGACCGAATCAGCCCCAGCATTTT; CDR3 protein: CAGGQGPNQPQHF
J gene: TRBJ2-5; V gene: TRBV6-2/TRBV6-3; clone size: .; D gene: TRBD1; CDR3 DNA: TGTGCCAGCAGTCCCCGGGTACAGGGGCAAGAGACCCAGTACTTC; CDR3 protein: CASSPRVQGQETQYF
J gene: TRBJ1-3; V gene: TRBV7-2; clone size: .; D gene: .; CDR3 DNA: TGTGCCAGCAGCGCAGCCCCGGGGAGTGGAGACACCATATATTTT; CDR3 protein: CASSAAPGSGDTIYF
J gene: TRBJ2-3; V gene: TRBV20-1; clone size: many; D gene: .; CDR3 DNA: TGTAGTGCTAGAGATGAAGCTCCGGGAGAAGATACGCAGTATTTT; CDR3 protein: CSARDEAPGEDTQYF
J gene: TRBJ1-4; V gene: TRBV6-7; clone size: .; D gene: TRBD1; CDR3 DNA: TGTGCCAGCAGTTACTCGAAGGACAGGGGGCGCAATGAAAAACTGTTTTTT; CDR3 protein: CASSYSKDRGRNEKLFF
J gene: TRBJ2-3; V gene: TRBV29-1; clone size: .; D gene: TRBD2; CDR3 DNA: TGCAGCGTTTCGACTAGCGGGGTGGATACGCAGTATTTT; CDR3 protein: CSVSTSGVDTQYF
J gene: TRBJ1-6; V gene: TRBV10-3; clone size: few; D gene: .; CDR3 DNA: TGTGCCATCAGTTCCCAGGGTAATAATTCACCCCTCCACTTT; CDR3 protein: CAISSQGNNSPLHF
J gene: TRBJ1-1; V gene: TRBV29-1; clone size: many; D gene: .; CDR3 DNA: TGCAGCGTCGAGGGGAGAGGCACTGAAGCTTTCTTT; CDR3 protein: CSVEGRGTEAFF
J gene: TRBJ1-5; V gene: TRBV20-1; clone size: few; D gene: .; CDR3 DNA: TGCAGTGCTAGAGTGGGCCAGGGAGCGTTTCAGCCCCAGCATTTT; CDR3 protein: CSARVGQGAFQPQHF
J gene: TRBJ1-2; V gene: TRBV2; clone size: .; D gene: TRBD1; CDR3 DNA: TGTGCCATCAGTGACAGGGGGTCGGGCTACACCTTC; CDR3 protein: CAISDRGSGYTF
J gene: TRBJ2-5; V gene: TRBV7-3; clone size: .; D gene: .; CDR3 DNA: TGTGCCAGCAGCTTAACGACAGACGAAGAGACCCAGTACTTC; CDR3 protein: CASSLTTDEETQYF
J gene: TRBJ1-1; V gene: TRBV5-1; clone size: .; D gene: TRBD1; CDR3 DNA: TGCGCCAGCAGCGGACTACAGGGGGCGTACACTGAAGCTTTCTTT; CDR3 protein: CASSGLQGAYTEAFF